The 16 T cell receptor beta chains in this list originate from one sample, sequenced in a study of beta chain features in type 1 diabetes. All of the isolated RNA was reverse transcribed, so expressed TCRB transcripts were sequenced. Profiled with immunoSEQ multiplex PCR; TCRdb holds only in-frame clones, not every one. Here the sample spans approximately 170,000 clones, less than 9.5% being singletons. The material sequenced was central memory CD4+ T cells from blood. The receptor set was obtained from a woman aged 18-29 years in good health.

This chain connects TRBV27 to TRBJ2-5; TRBD2 matches 10 bases. V lost 2 bases to trimming and J lost 5 bases; unmatched junction nucleotides: 8. Germline loops: CDR1 MNHEY, CDR2 SMNVEV (reference sequence). The CDR3 loop spans 16 amino acids. CDR3: CASSLGERGGRETQYF. CDR3 sequence (DNA): TGTGCCAGCAGTTTAGGAGAGCGGGGGGGCCGGGAGACCCAGTACTTC.

Turning to this clone: Compared with germline, one end of the junction differs, possibly owing to a read error. The chain uses TRBV30 and TRBJ1-1; D is ambiguous. The germline gives CDR1 GTSNPN, CDR2 SVGIG (reference sequence). CDR3 size: 15 residues. The CDR3 DNA is TGTGCCCGGAGCAGAGGCCCATCAATCCTCGGTGGAGCTTTCTTT. Protein: CARSRGPSILGGAFF.

This clone showed up just a few times. CDR3 nucleotides: TGTGCTAGTGCCAAAAACCCGATAGCGGGGAATTACAATGAGCAGTTCTTC. The encoded protein is CASAKNPIAGNYNEQFF. The chain couples TRBV12-5 to TRBJ2-1; 8 bases agree with TRBD2. The CDR3 is made up of 17 amino acids. From germline, CDR1 is LGHNT and CDR2 FRNRAP. Trimming removed 7 bases from V and 4 bases from J; junction bases left unmatched: 15.

The chain joins TRBV18 to TRBJ2-7; possible D gene TRBD1, 5 bases. V was shortened by 4 bases and J by 6 bases, with 16 bases between the two germline ends. Germline V gene data show CDR1 as KGHSH and CDR2 as LQKENI. The CDR3 loop spans 14 amino acids. Here the CDR3 DNA reads TGTGCCAGCTCACGGGGCGCCCCCCCTGGCGAGCAGTACTTC. This codes for CASSRGAPPGEQYF.

This clone was counted between two and nine times. The V call is TRBV11-2, the J call TRBJ2-3; 8 bases are shared with TRBD2. Germline V CDR1 and CDR2: SGHAT, FQNNGV. V dropped 3 bases and J dropped 5; count of bases not matched to a gene: 4. The CDR3 has 14 residues. As DNA, the CDR3 is TGTGCCAGCAGCTTGGGACTAGAAATAGATACGCAGTATTTT. Translated, it gives CASSLGLEIDTQYF.

There are a few counts of this clone. The chain employs TRBV7-2 and TRBJ2-4; 7 nucleotides match TRBD1. The V gene end was trimmed by 0 bases and the J gene end by 6 bases; junction bases not matched to a gene: 2. CDR3 length equals 14 residues. CDR1 SGHTA and CDR2 FQGNSA come from the germline V gene. The CDR3 coding sequence is TGTGCCAGCAGCTTAGCAGGGGGCCCAAACATTCAGTACTTC. Translated, it gives CASSLAGGPNIQYF.

V is TRBV5-4 and J is TRBJ2-2, with 10 bases matching TRBD2. J gave up 2 bases and V 4 bases, and 8 bases lay outside the gene matches. CDR3 size: 17 residues. Germline values: CDR1 SGHNT, CDR2 YYREEE (reference sequence). The CDR3 loop reads CASSRRTSGANTGELFF. The CDR3, as DNA: TGTGCCAGCAGCAGAAGGACTAGCGGAGCTAACACCGGGGAGCTGTTTTTT.

This clone has more than one count but fewer than ten. The rearrangement joins TRBV7-2 to TRBJ2-7; 8 nucleotides agree with TRBD2. This CDR3 has 16 residues. The V and J ends lost 1 base and 1 base, in that order; junction bases with no gene match: 6. Germline CDR1 reads SGHTA; CDR2 reads FQGNSA. The CDR3 DNA reads as TGTGCCAGCAGCTTAGGGGGTAGCGGGGCGTCCTACGAGCAGTACTTC. Translated, it gives CASSLGGSGASYEQYF. Based on the CDR3 plus reference TRBV7-2 and TRBJ2-7, the full variable domain is GAGVSQSPSNKVTEKGKDVELRCDPISGHTALYWYRQSLGQGLEFLIYFQGNSAPDKSGLPSDRFSAERTGGSVSTLTIQRTQQEDSAVYLCASSLGGSGASYEQYFGPGTRLTVT.

In its sample, this clone was seen a few times. The CDR3 sequence is CASSLEAISNYNEQFF. Here the CDR3 DNA reads TGTGCCAGCAGCTTGGAAGCGATCTCGAATTACAATGAGCAGTTCTTC. V gene TRBV11-2 combines with J gene TRBJ2-1; D is ambiguous. This CDR3 spans 16 amino acids. V was clipped by 3 bases and J by 4 bases, with 16 bases between them. Germline V gives CDR1 SGHAT, CDR2 FQNNGV.

The CDR3 bases are TGTGCCAGCAGCTTAGCTGCAACTAATGAAAAACTGTTTTTT. Translation: CASSLAATNEKLFF. V is TRBV11-2 and J is TRBJ1-4, with D unclear. Germline CDR1 is SGHAT and CDR2 is FQNNGV. Trimming took 1 base from V and 0 from J, leaving 3 bases between them. The CDR3 covers 14 residues.

The J gene is TRBJ1-1, the V gene TRBV7-8; tentative D call: TRBD1 (5 bases). Germline-derived CDR1 and CDR2 are SGHVS and FQNEAQ. Trimming shortened V by 7 bases and J by 3 bases, and 15 bases separated the two germline ends. CDR3 length equals 14 residues. The CDR3 region is CASNPLAGHTEAFF. The CDR3 DNA follows: TGTGCCAGCAACCCTTTGGCAGGGCACACTGAAGCTTTCTTT.

This clone came up a few times. The CDR3 region is CASSLGTGWSRKLFF. CDR3 in DNA: TGTGCCAGCAGCTTAGGGACAGGGTGGTCTCGAAAACTGTTTTTT. This chain joins TRBV7-2 and TRBJ1-4, with 8 bases matching TRBD1. CDR1 is SGHTA and CDR2 is FQGNSA in the germline V gene. This CDR3 contains 15 residues. V lost 1 base, J lost 10 bases, and 8 bases stayed unmatched.

The chain combines TRBV7-2 with TRBJ1-6; TRBD1 matches 7 bases. V lost 6 bases, J lost 9 bases, and 11 bases stayed unmatched. The CDR3 covers 15 residues. CDR1 is SGHTA, CDR2 FQGNSA, per germline. The CDR3 region is CASSFSGTVGSPLHF. The CDR3 nucleotides are TGTGCCAGCAGTTTTTCCGGGACAGTGGGTTCACCCCTCCACTTT.

V and J are TRBV7-9 and TRBJ1-2, with D possibly TRBD1 on 5 matching bases. The length of the CDR3 is 13 residues. In germline, CDR1 is SEHNR, CDR2 FQNEAQ (reference sequence). V lost 3 bases, J lost 11 bases, and 16 bases lay in between. CDR3 protein: CASSLGEGTSYTF. In DNA form, the CDR3 reads TGTGCCAGCAGCTTGGGGGAGGGAACAAGTTACACCTTC.

This sequence joins TRBV7-2 and TRBJ2-7; TRBD2 matches 9 bases. This CDR3 spans 15 amino acids. The J segment lost 4 bases and the V segment lost 1 base, leaving 5 bases of the junction unmatched. Germline values: CDR1 SGHTA, CDR2 FQGNSA. The CDR3 sequence: CASSLEGGGAYEQYF. CDR3 DNA: TGTGCCAGCAGCTTAGAGGGCGGGGGGGCATACGAGCAGTACTTC.

The V gene is TRBV21-1, the J gene TRBJ2-5; the table's D call, TRBD2, was not checked against the DNA. TRBV21-1 is shown as a pseudogene. This CDR3 spans 15 amino acids. CDR3 region: CASSRGTSGQETQYF. CDR3 nucleotides: TGTGCCAGCAGCAGGGGGACTAGCGGACAAGAGACCCAGTACTTC.